This TCR beta chain was sequenced during a study of shared clonotypes between healthy human individuals. Study outcomes and limitations: Sequencing depth was expected to influence donor clonotype sharing.

A word on this clone: Its specificity is unknown.

Clones were read by immunoSEQ multiplex PCR, and TCRdb kept only the in-frame ones, dropping some. Counted here are 2 million to 2.5 million clones, approximately 94% occurring once; the ten biggest clones make up over 0.1%. The TCR comes from a man younger than 35 in good health. Sequences were obtained from naive CD4+ T cells sorted from blood. Subset indicated: CD45RA+ positively selected.

The CDR3 loop is CASSQDNSGELSNQPQHF. The DNA of the CDR3 is TGCGCCAGCAGCCAAGATAACAGCGGGGAGTTAAGCAATCAGCCCCAGCATTTT. The gene calls are TRBV4-1 and TRBJ1-5, with no clear D. This CDR3 has 18 amino acids. The ends were cut back, 0 bases at V and 1 base at J, with 16 bases in the middle. The germline V gene has CDR1 MGHRA and CDR2 YSYEKL.